The rows below give T cell receptor beta chains drawn from one sample of a study of neoadjuvant anti-PD-1 for oral cavity cancer. Data came from immunoSEQ multiplex PCR; TCRdb stores just in-frame clones and leaves some out. The table has over 65,000 clones, 80% to 90% seen once. The material was PBMCs, obtained after nivolumab (anti-PD-1) treatment. The receptors stem from a person aged 35-80 years with oral cavity squamous cell carcinoma. Each CDR3 is given with its conserved first and last residue. Fields, in order: CDR3 length, J gene, D gene, V gene, clone size, CDR3 DNA, CDR3 protein. The D gene is left open where the match is weak. Rows give clone size only sometimes, using once, few, many, or a class for an expanded clone.

10 | TRBJ2-1 | NA | TRBV30 | NA | TGTGCCTGGTCCCTCGGTGAGCAGTTCTTC | CAWSLGEQFF
14 | TRBJ1-1 | NA | TRBV5-4 | NA | TGTGCCAGCAGGACCATAGACAGTACTACTGAAGCTTTCTTT | CASRTIDSTTEAFF
13 | TRBJ1-1 | TRBD1 | TRBV6-1 | NA | TGTGCCAGCAGCGGGACAGTACGCACTGAAGCTTTCTTT | CASSGTVRTEAFF
15 | TRBJ2-7 | NA | TRBV10-1 | NA | TGCGCCAGCAGTCCCGTGGGTGCTTTCTTCTACGAGCAGTACTTC | CASSPVGAFFYEQYF
14 | TRBJ2-5 | TRBD2 | TRBV29-1 | NA | TGCAGCGGCTCTTGGACTAGCGGGTTGGAGACCCAGTACTTC | CSGSWTSGLETQYF
14 | TRBJ2-6 | NA | TRBV14 | NA | TGTGCCAGCAGGGAGACCTCTGGGGCCAACGTCCTGACTTTC | CASRETSGANVLTF
11 | TRBJ2-5 | NA | TRBV10-3 | NA | TGTGCCATCAGCGAAGGGGAGACCCAGTACTTC | CAISEGETQYF
16 | TRBJ1-2 | TRBD1 | TRBV4-2 | NA | TGTGCCAGCAGCCAACCTCGACAGGGGTTGGACTATGGCTACACCTTC | CASSQPRQGLDYGYTF
17 | TRBJ1-5 | TRBD1 | TRBV28 | NA | TGTGCCAGCAGTTTATACGGGACAGGGGATAGCAATCAGCCCCAGCATTTT | CASSLYGTGDSNQPQHF
12 | TRBJ2-7 | NA | TRBV6-6 | NA | TGTGCCAGCAATAACCGGGGATACGAGCAGTACTTC | CASNNRGYEQYF
13 | TRBJ1-4 | TRBD1 | TRBV15 | few | TGTGCCTTCCAGGGACAGCCTAATGAAAAACTGTTTTTT | CAFQGQPNEKLFF
15 | TRBJ1-5 | TRBD1 | TRBV19 | NA | TGTGCCAGTACTCCGGGACAGGGGGTTAACCAGCCCCAGCATTTT | CASTPGQGVNQPQHF
15 | TRBJ2-7 | NA | TRBV6-1 | NA | TGTGCCAGCAGCAGGGCCATTAGTTTAACCTACGAGCAGTACTTC | CASSRAISLTYEQYF
15 | TRBJ2-2 | NA | TRBV7-8 | NA | TGTGCCAGCAGCATGGGCGGACCGGCCACCGGGGAGCTGTTTTTT | CASSMGGPATGELFF
11 | TRBJ2-1 | NA | TRBV20-1 | NA | TGCAGCCGGGGGAACTACAATGAGCAGTTCTTC | CSRGNYNEQFF
14 | TRBJ1-4 | NA | TRBV9 | NA | TGTGCCAGCAGCGAGACAGGCAGCGGTGAAAAACTGTTTTTT | CASSETGSGEKLFF
15 | TRBJ2-3 | TRBD2 | TRBV7-9 | NA | TGTGCCAGCAGGGCCGGGACTAGCGGCACAGATACGCAGTATTTT | CASRAGTSGTDTQYF
14 | TRBJ2-1 | NA | TRBV9 | few | TGTGCCAGCAGCAACTCCGGGGGTAACAATGAGCAGTTCTTC | CASSNSGGNNEQFF
13 | TRBJ1-1 | NA | TRBV19 | NA | TGTGCCAGTAGTCCCACAGAGAACACTGAAGCTTTCTTT | CASSPTENTEAFF
11 | TRBJ1-2 | NA | TRBV19 | NA | TGTGCCAGTAGTATGAACTATGGCTACACCTTC | CASSMNYGYTF
13 | TRBJ2-3 | TRBD2 | TRBV5-1 | few | TGCGCCAGCGGGACTAGCGGGAGGGATACGCAGTATTTT | CASGTSGRDTQYF
15 | TRBJ2-2 | NA | TRBV2 | NA | TGTGCCAGCAGTGAATTCTACAGGAACACCGGGGAGCTGTTTTTT | CASSEFYRNTGELFF
16 | TRBJ2-7 | TRBD2 | TRBV27 | NA | TGTGCCAGCAGTCCAGGAGGACTAGCGGATTCCTACGAGCAGTACTTC | CASSPGGLADSYEQYF
17 | TRBJ1-4 | NA | TRBV7-9 | few | TGTGCCAGCAGCAGGAGCCCGGTTGACAGAGCGAGTGAAAAACTGTTTTTT | CASSRSPVDRASEKLFF
11 | TRBJ1-2 | NA | TRBV29-1 | NA | TGCAGCGTCGACACTCAGGGAGGGGGCACCTTC | CSVDTQGGGTF
11 | TRBJ1-3 | NA | TRBV7-2 | NA | TGTGCCAGCAGCTTAGGCGTAACCATATATTTT | CASSLGVTIYF
14 | TRBJ1-1 | NA | TRBV6-1 | NA | TGTGCCAGCTCAGAGGTGATGCTGAACACTGAAGCTTTCTTT | CASSEVMLNTEAFF
15 | TRBJ2-1 | TRBD2 | TRBV5-1 | NA | TGCGCCAGCAGCCCATACAGCGGGATGGGGGATGAGCAGTTCTTC | CASSPYSGMGDEQFF
16 | TRBJ2-1 | TRBD2 | TRBV6-1 | NA | TGTGCCAGCAGTGAAGAGATAGCGGGGGTCTACAATGAGCAGTTCTTC | CASSEEIAGVYNEQFF
17 | TRBJ2-6 | NA | TRBV6-1 | NA | TGTGCCAGCAGTGAAGCGTCTTTGGCCGGCGGGGCCAACGTCCTGACTTTC | CASSEASLAGGANVLTF
16 | TRBJ2-7 | TRBD2 | TRBV27 | NA | TGTGCCAGCAGTCCCCGACCGGGACTAGACACCTACGAGCAGTACTTC | CASSPRPGLDTYEQYF
16 | TRBJ2-7 | TRBD1 | TRBV5-1 | NA | TGCGCCAGCAGCCTAACGCAGGGGGCCAGCTCCTACGAGCAGTACTTC | CASSLTQGASSYEQYF
15 | TRBJ2-2 | NA | TRBV5-6 | once | TGTGCCAGCAGCTTCGGGGTGTTAAACACCGGGGAGCTGTTTTTT | CASSFGVLNTGELFF
15 | TRBJ1-1 | NA | TRBV4-1 | NA | TGCGCCAGCAGCCTCCAGTTAGAGGGGAACACTGAAGCTTTCTTT | CASSLQLEGNTEAFF
15 | TRBJ2-5 | TRBD2 | TRBV5-1 | NA | TGCGCCAGCAGCTTGGGCGGGAGCCTCCAAGAGACCCAGTACTTC | CASSLGGSLQETQYF
15 | TRBJ2-1 | TRBD2 | TRBV5-6 | NA | TGTGCCAGCAGCACCGGGACTAGCCTTACATATGAGCAGTTCTTC | CASSTGTSLTYEQFF
13 | TRBJ2-3 | TRBD2 | TRBV10-1 | NA | TGCGCCAGTAGCGGGAGGGCCACAGATACGCAGTATTTT | CASSGRATDTQYF
15 | TRBJ2-3 | NA | TRBV2 | NA | TGTGCCAGCAAGGCGAGAGCGGACAACACAGATACGCAGTATTTT | CASKARADNTDTQYF
15 | TRBJ2-1 | TRBD2 | TRBV19 | NA | TGTGCCAGTAGCCGGCCGGGACTAGATTGGGGTGAGCAGTTCTTC | CASSRPGLDWGEQFF
12 | TRBJ2-2 | NA | TRBV14 | NA | TGTGCCAGCAGCCTAAACACCGGGGAGCTGTTTTTT | CASSLNTGELFF
13 | TRBJ2-1 | NA | TRBV6-1 | NA | TGTGCCAGCAAAGGGGTTTCTTACAATGAGCAGTTCTTC | CASKGVSYNEQFF
17 | TRBJ2-6 | NA | TRBV5-1 | NA | TGCGCCAGCAGCTCCCGATCGACAGTTCCTGGGGCCAACGTCCTGACTTTC | CASSSRSTVPGANVLTF
15 | TRBJ1-2 | NA | TRBV7-9 | NA | TGTGCCAGCAGCTTGGGGGACGGCCTTGACTATGGCTACACCTTC | CASSLGDGLDYGYTF
14 | TRBJ1-2 | TRBD1 | TRBV29-1 | once | TGCAGCGTTGAAGAGGCACAGGGGATAGGTGGCTACACCTTC | CSVEEAQGIGGYTF
16 | TRBJ1-3 | NA | TRBV29-1 | NA | TGCAGCGTTACCGGAACAGGACCTAGCTCTGGAAACACCATATATTTT | CSVTGTGPSSGNTIYF
14 | TRBJ1-1 | NA | TRBV19 | NA | TGTGCCAGTAGTCAGCAATGGGTGAACACTGAAGCTTTCTTT | CASSQQWVNTEAFF
13 | TRBJ1-2 | NA | TRBV5-1 | once | TGCGCCAGCAGTAGTGAGCCGTCTGGAGGCTACACCTTC | CASSSEPSGGYTF
14 | TRBJ1-5 | TRBD1 | TRBV11-2 | once | TGTGCCAGCAGCTTCGCCGGGACAGGGGGCCCCCAGCATTTT | CASSFAGTGGPQHF
14 | TRBJ2-7 | NA | TRBV28 | few | TGTGCCAGCAGTGGGACCTCGGACTCCTACGAGCAGTACTTC | CASSGTSDSYEQYF
18 | TRBJ1-1 | TRBD1 | TRBV2 | NA | TGTGCCAGCAGGGAATTGGGACAGGCCCTTACCGCGTACACTGAAGCTTTCTTT | CASRELGQALTAYTEAFF
14 | TRBJ1-5 | NA | TRBV5-6 | NA | TGTGCCAGCAGCCAAGCCGAAGGGGGGCAGCCCCAGCATTTT | CASSQAEGGQPQHF
15 | TRBJ2-3 | TRBD2 | TRBV29-1 | NA | TGCAGCGTTGAAGGGGTGGGAGCTAGCGGGACTACGCAGTATTTT | CSVEGVGASGTTQYF
15 | TRBJ2-7 | NA | TRBV27 | NA | TGTGCCAGCAGTAGGGGCCGGCTAGGGGGAAGCGAGCAGTACTTC | CASSRGRLGGSEQYF
14 | TRBJ1-1 | TRBD1 | TRBV19 | NA | TGTGCCAGTACCACGGTAATCTTACAGGGGGTGGCTTTCTTT | CASTTVILQGVAFF
14 | TRBJ1-2 | NA | TRBV15 | NA | TGTGCCACCAGCAGAGGGTCAGGGGACTATGGCTACACCTTC | CATSRGSGDYGYTF
14 | TRBJ1-2 | NA | TRBV6-5 | once | TGTGCCAGCAGTTACAGCCAGGGCCGGGGTGGCTACACCTTC | CASSYSQGRGGYTF
13 | TRBJ2-7 | NA | TRBV5-1 | NA | TGCGCCAGCAGCTCCGAGGGAGCGTACGAGCAGTACTTC | CASSSEGAYEQYF
13 | TRBJ2-7 | NA | TRBV19 | NA | TGTGCCAGTAGTATCTCGCCAAGCAACGAGCAGTACTTC | CASSISPSNEQYF
13 | TRBJ1-1 | NA | TRBV27 | few | TGTGCCAGCAGGGGACGGGAAAGAACTGAAGCTTTCTTT | CASRGRERTEAFF